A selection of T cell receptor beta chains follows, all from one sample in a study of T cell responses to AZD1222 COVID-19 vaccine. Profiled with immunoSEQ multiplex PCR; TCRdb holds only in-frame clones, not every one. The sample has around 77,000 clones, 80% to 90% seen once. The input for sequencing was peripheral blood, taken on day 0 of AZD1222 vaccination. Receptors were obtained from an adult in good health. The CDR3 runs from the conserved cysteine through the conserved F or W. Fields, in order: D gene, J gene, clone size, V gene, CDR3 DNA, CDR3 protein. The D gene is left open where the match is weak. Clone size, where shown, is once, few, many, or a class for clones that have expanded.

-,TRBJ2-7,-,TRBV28,TGTGCCAGCAGTTTAGACAGCTTCTACGAGCAGTACTTC,CASSLDSFYEQYF
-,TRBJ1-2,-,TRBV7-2,TGTGCCAGCAGCTCCGGGCGGGGAGCGTATTATGGCTACACCTTC,CASSSGRGAYYGYTF
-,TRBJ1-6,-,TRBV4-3,TGCGCCAGCAGCCAGACCGTCTATAATTCACCCCTCCACTTT,CASSQTVYNSPLHF
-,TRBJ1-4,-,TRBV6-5,TGTGCCAGCAGTTACGACAGCCTTTCAACTAATGAAAAACTGTTTTTT,CASSYDSLSTNEKLFF
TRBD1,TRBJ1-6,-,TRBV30,TGTGCCTGTCTTTCACAGGGGGCATATTCACCCCTCCACTTT,CACLSQGAYSPLHF
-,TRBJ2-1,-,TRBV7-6,TGTGCCAGCGGGATGAGTATGAGCTCCTACAATGAGCAGTTCTTC,CASGMSMSSYNEQFF
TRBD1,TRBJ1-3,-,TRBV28,TGTGCCAGCAAGGAGGGGGCAAGTGGAAACACCATATATTTT,CASKEGASGNTIYF
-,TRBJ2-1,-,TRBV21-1,TGTGCCAGCAGCCGACTAGCCGACAGCTCCTACAATGAGCAGTTCTTC,CASSRLADSSYNEQFF
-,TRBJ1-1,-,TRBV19,TGTGCCAGTAGTATCCGGAACACTGAAGCTTTCTTT,CASSIRNTEAFF
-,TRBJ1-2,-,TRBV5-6,TGTGCCAGCAGTGGGGGGGTCACCTATGGCTACACCTTC,CASSGGVTYGYTF
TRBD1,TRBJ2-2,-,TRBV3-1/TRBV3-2,TGTGCCAGCAGCCACGGACAGGGTGATACCGGGGAGCTGTTTTTT,CASSHGQGDTGELFF
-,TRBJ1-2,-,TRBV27,TGTGCCAGCAGTCGCCTCAGCTTCGGGGGAGGCTACACCTTC,CASSRLSFGGGYTF
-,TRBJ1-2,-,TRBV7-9,TGTGCCAGCAGCTCGCACAGGTCCAACTATGGCTACACCTTC,CASSSHRSNYGYTF
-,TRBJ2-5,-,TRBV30,TGTGCCTGGAGTCGAGGGGGGAGCGACCAGTACTTC,CAWSRGGSDQYF
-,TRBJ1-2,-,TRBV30,TGTGCCTGGGCCAACCGGGACGGCGGCTACACCTTC,CAWANRDGGYTF
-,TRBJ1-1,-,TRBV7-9,TGTGCCAGCACCATAGGGGGTGAGGACACTGAAGCTTTCTTT,CASTIGGEDTEAFF
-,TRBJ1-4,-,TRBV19,TGTGCCAGTAAAAGTTCGGCAGGGTGGGAAGCAATGGCTAATGAAAAACTGTTTTTT,CASKSSAGWEAMANEKLFF
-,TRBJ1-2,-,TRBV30,TGTGCCTGGAGTACAGGGCATGGCTACACCTTC,CAWSTGHGYTF
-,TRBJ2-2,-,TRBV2,TGTGCCAGCAGTGACAGGGGAAGAGCCGGGGAGCTGTTTTTT,CASSDRGRAGELFF
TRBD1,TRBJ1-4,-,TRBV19,TGTGCCAGTAGTATAGGAGGGGGCTCTAATGAAAAACTGTTTTTT,CASSIGGGSNEKLFF
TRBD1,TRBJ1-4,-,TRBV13,TGTGCCAGCAGCCGATCGGACAGGGATGAAAAACTGTTTTTT,CASSRSDRDEKLFF
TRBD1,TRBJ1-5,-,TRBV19,TGTGCCAGCACGACAGGGGGGTATCAGCCCCAGCATTTT,CASTTGGYQPQHF
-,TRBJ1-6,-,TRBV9,TGTGCCAGCAGCGAGGGCTCCTATAATTCACCCCTCCACTTT,CASSEGSYNSPLHF
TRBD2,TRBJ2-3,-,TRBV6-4,TGTGCCAGCAGTCCGAGCGGGGGGGCCGCAGATACGCAGTATTTT,CASSPSGGAADTQYF
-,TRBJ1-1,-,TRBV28,TGTGCCAGCAGCCCTGGGCCCGCCTGGAACACTGAAGCTTTCTTT,CASSPGPAWNTEAFF
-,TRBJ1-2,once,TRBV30,TGTGCCCGCGGACAGTCGGGGTATGGCTACACCTTC,CARGQSGYGYTF
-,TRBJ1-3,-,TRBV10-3,TGTGCCACCAGGGTGGACCTCTCTGGAAACACCATATATTTT,CATRVDLSGNTIYF
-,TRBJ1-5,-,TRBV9,TGTGCCAGCAGCGCCGGGTCTCAGCCCCAGCATTTT,CASSAGSQPQHF
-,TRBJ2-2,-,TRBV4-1,TGCGCCAGCAGCCAAGATTCGAGGGGGGGCTTCCTCTACGGGGAGCTGTTTTTT,CASSQDSRGGFLYGELFF